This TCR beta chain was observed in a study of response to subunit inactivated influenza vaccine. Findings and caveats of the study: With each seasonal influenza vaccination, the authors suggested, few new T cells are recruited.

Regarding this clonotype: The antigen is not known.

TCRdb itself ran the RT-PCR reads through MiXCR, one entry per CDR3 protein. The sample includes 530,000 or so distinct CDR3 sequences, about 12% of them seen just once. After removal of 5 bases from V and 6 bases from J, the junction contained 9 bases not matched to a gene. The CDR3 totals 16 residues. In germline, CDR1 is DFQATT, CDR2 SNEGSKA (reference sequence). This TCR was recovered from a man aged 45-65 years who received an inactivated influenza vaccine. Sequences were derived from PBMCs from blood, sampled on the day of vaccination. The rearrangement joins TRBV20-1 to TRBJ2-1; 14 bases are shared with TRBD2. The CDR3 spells CSAYRLAGGLVNEQFF. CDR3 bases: TGCAGTGCTTACCGACTAGCGGGGGGGCTCGTCAATGAGCAGTTCTTC.